The 21 T cell receptor beta chains listed next were all sequenced from one sample in a study of CD8+CD57+ T cells in acquired aplastic anemia (dated by TCRdb to the late 2010s). Sequencing used an Illumina HiSeq 2000. Genomic DNA was used as template for profiling of TCR beta VDJ combinations and CDR3 sequences. Using fastp trimming at Q25 and MiXCR clonotype assembly, TCRdb reanalyzed the public sequencing data and kept in-frame beta chains. Each entry merges the rows of one CDR3 protein and shows their most common DNA and genes. This sample comprises 450,000 to 600,000 distinct CDR3 sequences, roughly 34% of them detected only once. Of the sample, 0.82% falls within the top ten clones. The patients picked for sequencing were ones in whom flow cytometry had shown an expansion of CD8+CD57+ cells. Sequenced input: sorted CD4+, CD8+, or CD8+CD57+ T cells (not recorded which) from PBMCs. The origin of the receptors is a human donor with aplastic anemia.

This chain joins TRBV20-1 and TRBJ1-5; D not certain. CDR1 and CDR2 (germline): DFQATT, SNEGSKA (reference sequence). There are 14 residues in the CDR3. V lost 3 bases, J lost 2 bases, and 11 bases lay in between. CDR3 DNA sequence: TGCAGTGCTAGTAACCATGCCGGCAATCAGCCCCAGCATTTT. Its protein is CSASNHAGNQPQHF.

To note about this clonotype: One end of the junction does not line up with germline, which may come from a read error. This CDR3 reads CASTQRLAGHNEQFF. DNA of the CDR3: TGTGCCAGCACCCAAAGGCTAGCGGGCCACAATGAGCAGTTCTTC. V usage is TRBV3-1 and J usage is TRBJ2-1; 8 bases match TRBD2. Germline V CDR1 and CDR2: LGHDT, YNNKEL (reference sequence). This CDR3 has 15 residues.

This clonotype was seen ten or more times. The chain recombines TRBV7-8 with TRBJ2-7; possible D gene TRBD1, 5 bases. V was pared by 5 bases and J by 0 bases, with 11 bases between. This CDR3 has 14 amino acids. Per the germline V gene, CDR1 is SGHVS and CDR2 is FQNEAQ. CDR3 region: CASSIDRYSYEQYF. The CDR3 nucleotides read TGTGCCAGCAGCATAGACAGATACTCCTACGAGCAGTACTTC.

This clonotype was seen repeatedly, ten times or more. V is TRBV7-8 and J is TRBJ1-5, with TRBD1 as a possible D gene (6 bases). Trimming pared 5 bases from V and 5 bases from J, leaving 10 bases between. The CDR3 covers 13 residues. Germline assignment: CDR1 SGHVS and CDR2 FQNEAQ. The CDR3 is CASSRGRDQPQHF. Written as DNA, the CDR3 is TGTGCCAGCAGCCGGGGGCGGGATCAGCCCCAGCATTTT.

This clonotype was seen ten or more times. The V and J genes are TRBV29-1 and TRBJ2-5; maybe TRBD2 (5 bases). The CDR3 runs to 11 residues. Germline-derived CDR1 and CDR2 are SQVTM and ANQGSEA. The V end lost 0 bases, the J end lost 7 bases, and 6 bases lay between the germline ends. In DNA, the CDR3 is TGCAGCGTTGAAGAAGGAGGGACCCAGTACTTC. It yields the protein CSVEEGGTQYF.

This clonotype was counted only a few times. This rearrangement joins TRBV13 to TRBJ1-3; D remains ambiguous. Trimming shortened V by 1 base and J by 0 bases, and 13 bases separated the two germline ends. Germline lookup yields CDR1 PRHDT and CDR2 FYEKMQ (reference sequence). The CDR3 runs to 17 residues. CDR3 sequence (DNA): TGTGCCAGCAGCTTAGCCCCTTCACGGATCTCTGGAAACACCATATATTTT. Its translation is CASSLAPSRISGNTIYF.

For this clonotype: At one boundary the junction diverges from the germline segment, which might be a read error. The chain couples TRBV12-3 or TRBV12-4 to TRBJ2-3; D is undetermined. This CDR3 spans 14 amino acids. CDR3 DNA: TGTGCCGGCAGTGTTTTAAGCGTCACAGATACGCAGTATTTT. It codes for CAGSVLSVTDTQYF.

This clonotype was detected a few times. The chain recombines TRBV19 with TRBJ2-3; 8 positions match TRBD2. Germline V gives CDR1 LNHDA, CDR2 SQIVND (reference sequence). With 7 bases clipped from V and 2 bases from J, the junction kept 8 bases outside the gene matches. The CDR3 sequence is 15 residues long. The CDR3 loop is CASKGGGSHTDTQYF. The CDR3 region has the DNA TGTGCCAGTAAAGGCGGGGGGTCTCACACAGATACGCAGTATTTT.

CDR3 sequence (DNA): TGTGCCAGCAGCTTGGTACTGACACAACCCTCTAACTATGGCTACACCTTC. As protein: CASSLVLTQPSNYGYTF. This chain uses TRBV5-6 with TRBJ1-2, with no clear D. This CDR3 has 17 residues. Looked up from germline, CDR1 is SGHDT and CDR2 is YYEEEE. Trimming left V 0 bases short and J 0 bases short, with 15 bases between.

This clonotype was observed a handful of times. The chain employs TRBV7-9 and TRBJ1-6; D remains ambiguous. Germline values: CDR1 SEHNR, CDR2 FQNEAQ (reference sequence). CDR3 length: 17 amino acids. Trimming shortened V by 0 bases and J by 2 bases, and 11 bases separated the two germline ends. The CDR3 spells CASSLAPQEAYNSPLHF. CDR3 DNA: TGTGCCAGCAGCTTAGCCCCCCAGGAGGCCTATAATTCACCCCTCCACTTT.

The CDR3 spells CASRSWEGAPQHF. The CDR3 nucleotides are TGTGCCAGCAGATCCTGGGAGGGTGCGCCCCAGCATTTT. The V call is TRBV6-2 or TRBV6-3, the J call TRBJ1-5; unclear D gene. The V gene's germline CDR1 is MNHEY and CDR2 SVGEGT. The CDR3 covers 13 residues. Deletions cut 6 bases from V and 9 bases from J, with 15 bases between.

Concerning this clonotype itself: This may come from a read error, since a much larger clone is one base off. CDR3 DNA sequence: TGCGCCAGCGGTGATCGGTGGGAGTCCTCCTACAATGAGCAGTTCTTC. This encodes CASGDRWESSYNEQFF. This chain uses TRBV10-1 with TRBJ2-1, with D maybe TRBD2 (5 bases). Germline CDR1 WNHNN, CDR2 SYGVQD (reference sequence). The CDR3 sequence is 16 residues long.

On this clonotype: The germline gene is not matched at one end of the junction; a read error may be the cause. The chain carries TRBV4-2 and TRBJ1-3; D might be TRBD1 (6 bases). CDR1 and CDR2 (germline): LGHNA, YNFKEQ. The CDR3 sequence is 16 residues long. The CDR3 is CGSSQWGANSGNTIYF. The CDR3 nucleotides are TGTGGCAGCAGCCAATGGGGGGCGAACTCTGGAAACACCATATATTTT.

This clonotype turned up a few times. The chain employs TRBV4-1 and TRBJ2-5; possibly TRBD1 for D (5 bases). Germline V lookup: CDR1 MGHRA, CDR2 YSYEKL. The CDR3 loop spans 13 amino acids. Trimming took off 2 bases at V and 5 bases at J, with 9 bases between the two ends. This CDR3 is CASSQQGAETQYF. As DNA, the CDR3 is TGCGCCAGCAGCCAACAGGGTGCGGAGACCCAGTACTTC.

In this sample, this clonotype turned up once. This chain connects TRBV25-1 to TRBJ2-3; TRBD2 is a possible D gene (6 bases). Germline values: CDR1 MGHDK, CDR2 SYGVNS. The CDR3 spans 13 residues. The V gene lost 11 bases and the J gene lost 0 bases, with 12 bases spanning the gap. The CDR3, as DNA: TGTGCCTGGAGGGCAGCTAGCACAGATACGCAGTATTTT. This sequence encodes CAWRAASTDTQYF.

This clonotype was counted at least ten times. The gene calls are TRBV6-4 and TRBJ2-7; D not resolved. The CDR3 length is 13 residues. V was pared by 2 bases and J by 4 bases, with 9 bases between. Germline V gives CDR1 MRHNA, CDR2 SNTAGT. Here the CDR3 DNA reads TGTGCCAGCAGTGACACTTGGACGTACGAGCAGTACTTC. Encoded protein: CASSDTWTYEQYF.

This chain connects TRBV6-2 or TRBV6-3 to TRBJ1-2, with D possibly being TRBD1 (6 bases). Germline V gives CDR1 MNHEY, CDR2 SVGEGT. V dropped 1 base and J dropped 8 bases, with 14 bases sitting between them. The CDR3 extends over 14 amino acids. This chain's CDR3 is CASSYLDSIGGYTF. The CDR3 bases are TGTGCCAGCAGTTACTTGGACAGTATAGGCGGCTACACCTTC.

The chain recombines TRBV30 with TRBJ1-5, with TRBD1 as a possible D gene (5 bases). In germline, CDR1 is GTSNPN, CDR2 SVGIG (reference sequence). With 7 bases removed from V and 4 bases from J, the gap between germline ends came to 11 bases. The CDR3 runs to 12 residues. The CDR3, as DNA: TGTGCCTCCGACAGTGGTAATCAGCCCCAGCATTTT. This gives the protein CASDSGNQPQHF.

V usage is TRBV19 and J usage is TRBJ2-1; tentatively, D is TRBD1 (6 bases). The V gene lost 1 base and the J gene lost 7 bases, with 17 bases spanning the gap. The CDR3 extends over 16 amino acids. Germline lookup yields CDR1 LNHDA and CDR2 SQIVND (reference sequence). Here the CDR3 reads CASSIGGSGARNEQFF. For the CDR3, the DNA is TGTGCCAGTAGTATAGGGGGGTCAGGGGCGAGAAATGAGCAGTTCTTC.

J is TRBJ2-7 and V is TRBV27, with D hard to call. Deletions cut 5 bases from V and 2 bases from J, with 16 bases between. Germline assignment: CDR1 MNHEY and CDR2 SMNVEV (reference sequence). This CDR3 contains 15 residues. Here the CDR3 DNA reads TGTGCCAGCAGTGGTATCGGGTTTACCACCTACGAGCAGTACTTC. This translates into CASSGIGFTTYEQYF.

The chain joins TRBV5-1 to TRBJ1-1; the match to TRBD1 covers 10 bases. Germline V gene data show CDR1 as SGHRS and CDR2 as YFSETQ. The ends lost 3 bases at V and 14 bases at J; junction bases unmatched: 7. CDR3 size: 12 residues. Here the CDR3 DNA reads TGCGCCAGCAGCTGGGGGGACAGGGGTTGGTTCTTT. It translates to CASSWGDRGWFF.